The 22 T cell receptor beta chains given below trace back to one sample, sequenced in a study of blood T cell repertoires in COVID-19. Profiled with immunoSEQ multiplex PCR; TCRdb holds only in-frame clones, not every one. Of about 160,000 clones in the sample, around 85% were seen once. Sequenced input: PBMCs or T cells enriched from blood (not recorded which). These receptor sequences come from a woman aged 40-49 years with acute COVID-19.

The V and J genes are TRBV4-1 and TRBJ2-7; D might be TRBD2 (6 bases). CDR3 length equals 15 residues. Germline V gene sequence: CDR1 MGHRA, CDR2 YSYEKL. This CDR3 reads CASSQDLSSGVWENV. Written as DNA, the CDR3 is TGCGCCAGCAGCCAAGATCTCTCGTCGGGAGTTTGGGAGAACGTC.

The rearrangement uses TRBV7-2 and TRBJ2-5; TRBD2 might be the D (6 bases). Germline assignment: CDR1 SGHTA and CDR2 FQGNSA. V lost 5 bases and J lost 4, with 20 bases in between. The CDR3 spans 16 residues. CDR3 residues: CASSHRGGAGGETQYF. The DNA for the CDR3 is TGTGCCAGCAGCCATCGCGGAGGAGCGGGCGGAGAGACCCAGTACTTC.

As for this clone: Other nucleotide sequences from this sample produce the same CDR3. J is TRBJ1-1 and V is TRBV6-5, with 9 positions matching TRBD1. V lost 0 bases and J lost 5; bases outside the gene matches: 4. This CDR3 contains 15 residues. CDR1 and CDR2 from the germline V gene are MNHEY and SVGAGI. This CDR3 is CASSYSGQGRTEAFF. The CDR3 DNA is TGTGCCAGCAGTTACTCCGGACAGGGGAGGACTGAAGCTTTCTTT.

This rearrangement joins TRBV3-1 (or the pseudogene TRBV3-2) to TRBJ2-2, with 12 nucleotides matching TRBD2. The germline V gene encodes CDR1 LGHDT and CDR2 YNNKEL (reference sequence). The CDR3 is 17 amino acids. With 4 bases clipped from V and 2 bases from J, the junction kept 5 bases outside the gene matches. The CDR3 DNA reads TGTGCCAGCAGCCTACTAGCGGGAGGCTTAAACACCGGGGAGCTGTTTTTT. This encodes CASSLLAGGLNTGELFF.

V gene TRBV19 combines with J gene TRBJ2-5; TRBD1 aligns across 8 bases. V was pared by 6 bases and J by 5 bases, with 11 bases of the junction left unmatched. The germline V gene encodes CDR1 LNHDA and CDR2 SQIVND (reference sequence). CDR3 length: 15 residues. CDR3 residues: CASSTQGATQETQYF. CDR3 coding DNA: TGTGCCAGTAGCACCCAGGGGGCTACTCAGGAGACCCAGTACTTC. Drawing the rest from reference TRBV19 and TRBJ2-5, the complete variable domain is DGGITQSPKYLFRKEGQNVTLSCEQNLNHDAMYWYRQDPGQGLRLIYYSQIVNDFQKGDIAEGYSVSREKKESFPLTVTSAQKNPTAFYLCASSTQGATQETQYFGPGTRLLVL.

This rearrangement joins TRBV10-2 to TRBJ2-1, with 9 bases identical to TRBD2. The J segment lost 9 bases and the V segment lost 7 bases, leaving 19 bases of the junction unmatched. Germline-derived CDR1 and CDR2 are WSHSY and SAAADI. CDR3 size: 17 residues. The CDR3 spells CASTLGAGGPWSGEQFF. Here the CDR3 DNA reads TGCGCCAGCACGCTAGGGGCGGGAGGGCCCTGGTCGGGTGAGCAGTTCTTC.

The chain joins TRBV5-6 to TRBJ1-5, with 8 bases aligning to TRBD1. CDR1 SGHDT and CDR2 YYEEEE come from the germline V gene. The CDR3 contains 17 residues. V lost 1 base and J lost 0; bases outside the gene matches: 6. The CDR3 protein is CASSLFQGAYSNQPQHF. CDR3 nucleotides: TGTGCCAGCAGCTTGTTCCAGGGGGCGTATAGCAATCAGCCCCAGCATTTT.

The chain is built from TRBV29-1 and TRBJ1-3; tentatively, D is TRBD1 (6 bases). V was pared by 4 bases and J by 7 bases, with 20 bases between. This CDR3 is 15 amino acids long. In germline, CDR1 is SQVTM, CDR2 ANQGSEA. CDR3 protein: CSVGSDGGVRNTIYF. CDR3 nucleotide sequence: TGCAGCGTTGGTAGCGATGGGGGCGTGAGGAACACCATATATTTT.

V is TRBV27 and J is TRBJ2-3; 12 nucleotides line up with TRBD2. The CDR3 runs to 18 residues. The V and J ends lost 3 bases and 3 bases, in that order; junction bases with no gene match: 10. Germline V gene lookup returns CDR1 MNHEY and CDR2 SMNVEV (reference sequence). The CDR3 DNA sequence: TGTGCCAGCAGTTTGTATCCTAGCGGGAGGGCTAGGACAGATACGCAGTATTTT. Residues: CASSLYPSGRARTDTQYF.

The J gene is TRBJ2-7, the V gene TRBV6-1, with 8 nucleotides matching TRBD2. The CDR3 consists of 13 residues. With V trimmed by 3 bases and J by 12 bases, 10 bases remained unmatched. Germline CDR1 reads MNHNS; CDR2 reads SASEGT. Written as DNA, the CDR3 is TGTGCCAGCAGTGACGGGAGGGTCCCCGGGGCGTACGTC. Its protein is CASSDGRVPGAYV.

V usage is TRBV19 and J usage is TRBJ1-2; 8 bases align to TRBD1. The V segment lost 4 bases and the J segment 3 bases; nucleotides outside the gene matches: 4. Germline CDR1 reads LNHDA; CDR2 reads SQIVND (reference sequence). The CDR3 contains 14 residues. In DNA, the CDR3 is TGTGCCAGTAGTACAGGGGGCCTGGACTATGGCTACACCTTC. Its translation: CASSTGGLDYGYTF.

This clone has more than one count but fewer than ten. The chain has TRBV7-2 and TRBJ1-5; no clear D. This CDR3 contains 13 residues. Trimming pared 4 bases from V and 13 bases from J, leaving 17 bases between. CDR1 and CDR2 from the germline V gene are SGHTA and FQGNSA. CDR3 sequence reads: CASSSSQRFPQHF. As DNA, the CDR3 is TGTGCCAGCAGCTCGTCCCAACGGTTCCCTCAGCATTTT.

V gene TRBV7-2 combines with J gene TRBJ2-2; 8 bases map to TRBD2. The CDR3 is 15 residues long. Per germline, CDR1 SGHTA and CDR2 FQGNSA. V trimming: 3 bases; J trimming: 4 bases; junction bases outside the gene matches: 4. The CDR3 sequence is CASSFTSGVTGELFF. DNA for the CDR3: TGTGCCAGCAGCTTCACTAGCGGAGTCACCGGGGAGCTGTTTTTT.

The V and J genes are TRBV27 and TRBJ1-2, with 7 bases lining up with TRBD1. The CDR3 has 12 amino acids. The ends lost 6 bases at V and 7 bases at J; junction bases unmatched: 5. Per germline, CDR1 MNHEY and CDR2 SMNVEV (reference sequence). The CDR3 is CASSRYRGGYTF. The CDR3 bases are TGTGCCAGCAGCCGATACAGGGGTGGCTACACCTTC.

CDR3 in DNA: TGTGCCAGTAGTATAGATAAATGGAACACTGAAGCTTTCTTT. It is translated as CASSIDKWNTEAFF. The rearrangement links TRBV19 to TRBJ1-1; D unclear. With 0 bases removed from V and 1 base from J, the gap between germline ends came to 6 bases. This CDR3 has 14 amino acids. The germline CDR1 and CDR2 sequences are LNHDA and SQIVND (reference sequence).

This chain links TRBV18 with TRBJ2-5; 7 bases fit TRBD1. The CDR3 length is 13 residues. Per germline, CDR1 KGHSH and CDR2 LQKENI. V was pared by 4 bases and J by 5 bases, with 4 bases of the junction left unmatched. This CDR3 reads CASSLDRAETQYF. The CDR3 bases are TGTGCCAGCTCACTTGACAGGGCGGAGACCCAGTACTTC.

The CDR3 spells CASSSGQGFYGYTF. Here the CDR3 DNA reads TGTGCCAGCAGTTCCGGACAGGGTTTCTATGGCTACACCTTC. This chain uses TRBV6-5 with TRBJ1-2, with TRBD1 matching over 8 bases. Germline V gene lookup returns CDR1 MNHEY and CDR2 SVGAGI. This CDR3 comprises 14 residues. With 4 bases clipped from V and 4 bases from J, the junction kept 5 bases outside the gene matches.

The CDR3 here is CASKEGLSTDTQYF. CDR3 DNA sequence: TGTGCCAGTAAGGAGGGTCTCAGCACAGATACGCAGTATTTT. This sequence joins TRBV19 and TRBJ2-3; D is perhaps TRBD2 (6 bases). The CDR3 totals 14 residues. Germline V gene data show CDR1 as LNHDA and CDR2 as SQIVND (reference sequence). V dropped 7 bases and J dropped 0 bases, with 11 bases sitting between them.

This sequence joins TRBV11-2 and TRBJ2-3; 11 nucleotides agree with TRBD2. J was trimmed by 4 bases and V by 1 base; bases with no gene match: 7. The CDR3 runs 17 residues. Germline values: CDR1 SGHAT, CDR2 FQNNGV. The CDR3 reads CASSLGLAGGAPDTQYF. CDR3 sequence (DNA): TGTGCCAGCAGCTTAGGGTTAGCGGGAGGGGCCCCAGATACGCAGTATTTT.

The chain recombines TRBV6-1 with TRBJ2-4, with TRBD1 identical over 10 bases. The length of the CDR3 is 20 residues. Germline V lookup: CDR1 MNHNS, CDR2 SASEGT. The J segment lost 0 bases and the V segment lost 4 bases, leaving 15 bases of the junction unmatched. DNA for the CDR3: TGTGCCAGCAGTGTGGACGGTCCCGGGACAGGGGACGGAGCCAAAAACATTCAGTACTTC. This gives the protein CASSVDGPGTGDGAKNIQYF.

The chain combines TRBV10-1 with TRBJ1-1; 9 bases agree with TRBD1. Germline values: CDR1 WNHNN, CDR2 SYGVQD (reference sequence). The ends lost 4 bases at V and 5 bases at J; junction bases unmatched: 8. The CDR3 length is 15 residues. The CDR3 protein is CASSAIQGAGTEAFF. In DNA form, the CDR3 reads TGCGCCAGCAGTGCGATACAGGGGGCAGGGACTGAAGCTTTCTTT.

The chain employs TRBV5-1 and TRBJ1-5, with 7 bases lining up with TRBD1. Germline V lookup: CDR1 SGHRS, CDR2 YFSETQ. The CDR3 has 15 amino acids. V shed 5 bases, J shed 6 bases, and the junction held 11 bases outside the gene matches. The CDR3 sequence is CASSFQGGLGQPQHF. CDR3 in DNA: TGCGCCAGCAGTTTCCAGGGGGGATTGGGTCAGCCCCAGCATTTT.